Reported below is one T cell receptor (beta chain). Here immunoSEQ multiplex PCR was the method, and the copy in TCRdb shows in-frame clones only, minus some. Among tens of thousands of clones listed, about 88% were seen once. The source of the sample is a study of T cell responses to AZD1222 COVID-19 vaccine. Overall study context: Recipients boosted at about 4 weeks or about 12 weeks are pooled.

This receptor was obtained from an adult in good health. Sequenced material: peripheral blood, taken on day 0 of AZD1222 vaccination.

CDR3 DNA: TGTGCCAGCAGGTCGGTGAGTCAGCCCCAGCATTTT. It yields the protein CASRSVSQPQHF. The chain joins TRBV28 to TRBJ1-5; D uncertain. Deletions cut 6 bases from V and 6 bases from J, with 9 bases between. The CDR3 consists of 12 residues. Germline V gene data show CDR1 as MDHEN and CDR2 as SYDVKM.